This T cell receptor beta chain was recovered during a study of T cells in Graves' hyperthyroidism and ophthalmopathy. Researchers took RNA transcripts and amplified the TCR beta CDR3 regions from them. TCR CDR3 underwent first-round RT-PCR with the HTBI primer set. TCRdb used MiXCR to reprocess the multiplex PCR reads, holding one entry per CDR3 protein. Here the sample spans a few hundred thousand distinct CDR3 sequences, 15% to 19% being singletons. V lost 1 base and J 3 bases, leaving 10 bases between the germline ends. The CDR3 spans 15 residues. Germline V gene sequence: CDR1 LNHDA, CDR2 SQIVND (reference sequence). This clonotype was observed many times.

Sequences were obtained from blood. This sequence originates from a woman aged 25 to 39 with Graves' hyperthyroidism. This sequence joins TRBV19 and TRBJ1-5; D might be TRBD1 (6 bases). The DNA of the CDR3 is TGTGCCAGTAGTATAGGGGCAGGGGACAATCAGCCCCAGCATTTT. This codes for CASSIGAGDNQPQHF.